These 20 T cell receptor beta chains originate from one sample sequenced in a study of cytomegalovirus exposure and HLA in healthy donors (dated 2017 in TCRdb). The library was obtained by the immunoSEQ multiplex PCR assay. The table comes from immuneACCESS by way of TCRdb, which keeps in-frame sequences with V and J called. Part of the clones is missing from these tables; in studies checked, under half for an unresolved V gene and the rest for unknown reasons. The sample records over 150,000 clones, more than 65% of which are singletons. In total, the top ten clones hold approximately 3% of the sample. The sequenced sample consisted of PBMCs. These receptor sequences come from a woman under 30 in good health and CMV-seropositive.

The CDR3 region has the DNA TGTGCCAGCAGCTTGATCGGCGGGGAGCTGTTTTTT. The encoded protein is CASSLIGGELFF. The chain recombines TRBV9 with TRBJ2-2, with unresolved D. Germline V gene lookup returns CDR1 SGDLS and CDR2 YYNGEE. Trimming took off 4 bases at V and 7 bases at J, with 8 bases between the two ends. This CDR3 comprises 12 residues.

V usage is TRBV19 and J usage is TRBJ2-7, with 7 nucleotides matching TRBD1. The CDR3 totals 14 residues. Unmatched junction bases numbered 7, after V lost 5 bases and J lost 3 bases. CDR1 and CDR2 from the germline V gene are LNHDA and SQIVND (reference sequence). CDR3 amino acids: CASSGWTGGYEQYF. DNA for the CDR3: TGTGCCAGTAGTGGCTGGACAGGAGGCTACGAGCAGTACTTC.

This rearrangement joins TRBV5-1 to TRBJ2-7, with 11 bases aligning to TRBD2. In germline, CDR1 is SGHRS, CDR2 YFSETQ. V shed 7 bases and J 4 bases; nucleotides not matched to a gene: 13. This CDR3 has 16 residues. The CDR3 region is CASSLGPSGGQYEQYF. As DNA, the CDR3 is TGCGCCAGCTCGCTTGGTCCTAGCGGGGGGCAATACGAGCAGTACTTC.

The chain carries TRBV7-2 and TRBJ2-7; D ambiguous. The CDR3 length is 13 residues. The germline CDR1 and CDR2 sequences are SGHTA and FQGNSA. The V gene lost 5 bases and the J gene lost 3 bases, with 11 bases spanning the gap. CDR3: CASSQQTGYEQYF. The CDR3, as DNA: TGTGCCAGCAGCCAACAAACGGGCTACGAGCAGTACTTC.

The rearrangement joins TRBV29-1 to TRBJ2-3, with D maybe TRBD2 (5 bases). Trimming took off 4 bases at V and 7 bases at J, with 12 bases between the two ends. Germline V lookup: CDR1 SQVTM, CDR2 ANQGSEA. CDR3 length: 12 amino acids. CDR3 region: CSVVFPGNTQYF. CDR3 in DNA: TGCAGCGTTGTTTTCCCCGGGAATACGCAGTATTTT.

The chain employs TRBV5-8 and TRBJ2-3; 12 nucleotides match TRBD2. The CDR3 has 16 residues. CDR1 and CDR2 (germline): SGHTS, YDEGEE. With 0 bases clipped from V and 1 base from J, the junction kept 0 bases outside the gene matches. The CDR3 DNA follows: TGTGCCAGCAGCTTGGGACTAGCGGGGGGCACAGATACGCAGTATTTT. This gives the protein CASSLGLAGGTDTQYF.

This chain's CDR3 is CASSLGTSGGGQETQYF. The DNA of the CDR3 is TGTGCCAGCAGCTTAGGGACTAGCGGGGGGGGACAAGAGACCCAGTACTTC. V and J are TRBV5-4 and TRBJ2-5; 16 positions agree with TRBD2. Germline V CDR1 and CDR2: SGHNT, YYREEE (reference sequence). This CDR3 is 17 amino acids long. V lost 2 bases to trimming and J lost 2 bases; unmatched junction nucleotides: 3.

This clone was seen only a few times. The chain links TRBV4-2 to TRBJ1-4; TRBD1 matches 7 bases. Per the germline V gene, CDR1 is LGHNA and CDR2 is YNFKEQ. The CDR3 runs 16 residues. The V segment lost 0 bases and the J segment 6 bases; nucleotides outside the gene matches: 7. The CDR3 loop reads CASSQEGNRGYEKLFF. The CDR3 DNA is TGTGCCAGCAGCCAAGAGGGGAACAGGGGCTATGAAAAACTGTTTTTT.

J is TRBJ1-2 and V is TRBV7-8; TRBD1 matches at 7 bases. CDR1 is SGHVS and CDR2 is FQNEAQ in the germline V gene. The ends lost 5 bases at V and 2 bases at J; junction bases unmatched: 2. CDR3 size: 13 residues. The CDR3 region has the DNA TGTGCCAGCAGCCCGACAGGGAACTATGGCTACACCTTC. The encoded protein is CASSPTGNYGYTF.

Concerning this clone: A read error may account for a junction end that differs from germline. The chain combines TRBV20-1 with TRBJ1-2; 7 bases map to TRBD1. This CDR3 has 11 residues. Germline loops: CDR1 DFQATT, CDR2 SNEGSKA (reference sequence). In nucleotides, the CDR3 is TGCAGTGCTACCACGCCCCAGGGGGTGATCTTC. Translating it yields CSATTPQGVIF.

The chain joins TRBV11-2 to TRBJ2-3; D perhaps matches TRBD2 (5 bases). This CDR3 has 15 amino acids. Germline V gives CDR1 SGHAT, CDR2 FQNNGV. V dropped 6 bases and J dropped 0 bases, with 13 bases sitting between them. CDR3 sequence: CASRSNTGSTDTQYF. DNA for the CDR3: TGTGCCAGCAGATCCAACACGGGGAGCACAGATACGCAGTATTTT.

This rearrangement joins TRBV15 to TRBJ1-1; possible D gene TRBD1, 5 bases. This CDR3 region has 13 residues. V lost 3 bases and J 8 bases, leaving 13 bases between the germline ends. Germline lookup yields CDR1 LNHNV and CDR2 YYDKDF (reference sequence). The CDR3 loop reads CATSRGLTTEAFF. Here the CDR3 DNA reads TGTGCCACCAGCAGGGGACTAACAACCGAAGCTTTCTTT. The entire variable domain, with the rest obtained from reference TRBV15 and TRBJ1-1, is as follows: DAMVIQNPRYQVTQFGKPVTLSCSQTLNHNVMYWYQQKSSQAPKLLFHYYDKDFNNEADTPDNFQSRRPNTSFCFLDIRSPGLGDTAMYLCATSRGLTTEAFFGQGTRLTVV.

The chain has TRBV2 and TRBJ2-7, with a tentative D call TRBD2 (5 bases). V dropped 9 bases and J dropped 0 bases, with 18 bases sitting between them. Germline loops: CDR1 SNHLY, CDR2 FYNNEI. The CDR3 totals 15 residues. The CDR3 nucleotides are TGTGCCAGATCGGGATGGGGTAATCTCTCCTACGAGCAGTACTTC. It translates to CARSGWGNLSYEQYF.

This chain links TRBV29-1 with TRBJ1-1; weak D call: TRBD1 (5 bases). V was pared by 7 bases and J by 4 bases, with 10 bases between. This CDR3 comprises 11 residues. Germline V gives CDR1 SQVTM, CDR2 ANQGSEA. The CDR3 nucleotides read TGCAGCGGTGCAAGGGGCACTGAAGCTTTCTTT. Protein sequence: CSGARGTEAFF.

The chain uses TRBV29-1 and TRBJ2-6, with D possibly TRBD2 on 5 matching bases. Germline values: CDR1 SQVTM, CDR2 ANQGSEA. V dropped 6 bases and J dropped 2 bases, with 11 bases sitting between them. The CDR3 has 14 amino acids. The CDR3 DNA sequence: TGCAGCGTAGAGGGCATCGCTGGGGCCAACGTCCTGACTTTC. Amino acid sequence: CSVEGIAGANVLTF.

This chain connects TRBV7-8 to TRBJ2-5, with TRBD1 matching 12 bases. The CDR3 consists of 16 residues. Germline CDR1 and CDR2: SGHVS and FQNEAQ. The junction had 8 bases not matched to a gene; V was cut back by 4 bases and J by 5 bases. The CDR3 DNA is TGTGCCAGCAGCTCCCTGGGACAGGGGGCATGGGAGACCCAGTACTTC. This gives the protein CASSSLGQGAWETQYF.

CDR3 DNA sequence: TGCAGTGCTAGTGAACGGGGAGGCTACACCTTC. Translated, it gives CSASERGGYTF. The gene calls are TRBV20-1 and TRBJ1-2; D remains unclear. The ends were cut back, 3 bases at V and 8 bases at J, with 10 bases in the middle. CDR3 size: 11 residues. Looked up from germline, CDR1 is DFQATT and CDR2 is SNEGSKA (reference sequence).

The chain is built from TRBV6-5 and TRBJ2-7, with 12 bases matching TRBD2. CDR1 MNHEY and CDR2 SVGAGI come from the germline V gene. The CDR3 extends over 14 amino acids. The V and J ends lost 6 bases and 4 bases, in that order; junction bases with no gene match: 4. The CDR3 DNA reads TGTGCCAGCAGACTGACTAGCGGGGGATACGAGCAGTACTTC. Its protein product is CASRLTSGGYEQYF.

The rearrangement joins TRBV15 to TRBJ1-2; no clear D gene. CDR3 length: 14 residues. Germline lookup yields CDR1 LNHNV and CDR2 YYDKDF (reference sequence). V lost 1 base, J lost 6 bases, and 12 bases lay in between. The CDR3 here is CATSRGVEVDGYTF. CDR3 in DNA: TGTGCCACCAGCAGAGGGGTGGAGGTCGATGGCTACACCTTC.

The chain recombines TRBV7-3 with TRBJ2-5; possibly TRBD2 for D (6 bases). Per germline, CDR1 SGHTA and CDR2 FQGTGA. CDR3 length: 14 residues. With 1 base removed from V and 4 bases from J, the gap between germline ends came to 10 bases. The DNA for the CDR3 is TGTGCCAGCAGCTTAAGTGGGGGACTAGAGACCCAGTACTTC. Protein sequence: CASSLSGGLETQYF. The variable domain in full, with the rest retrieved from reference TRBV7-3 and TRBJ2-5, is GAGVSQTPSNKVTEKGKYVELRCDPISGHTALYWYRQSLGQGPEFLIYFQGTGAADDSGLPNDRFFAVRPEGSVSTLKIQRTERGDSAVYLCASSLSGGLETQYFGPGTRLLVL.